Below are 28 T cell receptor beta chains sequenced from a single sample in a study of cytomegalovirus exposure and HLA in healthy donors. PCR involved 60 Vbeta and 13 Jbeta primers. The method was immunoSEQ multiplex PCR; TCRdb's version includes in-frame clones alone and lacks a portion of them. The data hold 95,000 to 150,000 clones, with roughly 80% observed a single time. Specimen: PBMCs. The origin of the receptors is a man aged 30-40 years in good health and CMV-seronegative.

The rearrangement uses TRBV28 and TRBJ1-6; 7 bases align to TRBD1. The CDR3 loop spans 15 amino acids. Germline V gene sequence: CDR1 MDHEN, CDR2 SYDVKM. Trimming removed 2 bases from V and 10 bases from J; junction bases left unmatched: 8. The CDR3 is CASSLRTGVGSPLHF. The CDR3 nucleotides read TGTGCCAGCAGTTTACGCACAGGGGTTGGCTCACCCCTCCACTTT.

This clone was counted only a few times. The genes are TRBV2 and TRBJ1-3; D unclear. Germline CDR1 reads SNHLY; CDR2 reads FYNNEI. V lost 5 bases and J lost 0, with 5 bases in between. This CDR3 spans 13 amino acids. As DNA, the CDR3 is TGTGCCAGCAGTCAGGACTCTGGAAACACCATATATTTT. It codes for CASSQDSGNTIYF.

The chain uses TRBV27 and TRBJ2-1, with 12 bases matching TRBD2. The germline V gene has CDR1 MNHEY and CDR2 SMNVEV (reference sequence). CDR3 size: 15 residues. V gave up 5 bases and J gave up 7 bases; unmatched junction bases: 6. CDR3 amino acids: CASSLRTSGVNEQFF. The CDR3 DNA reads TGTGCCAGCAGTCTAAGGACTAGCGGGGTGAATGAGCAGTTCTTC.

There are a few counts of this clone. The chain joins TRBV28 to TRBJ2-2; D not resolved. In germline, CDR1 is MDHEN, CDR2 SYDVKM. V was cut by 8 bases and J by 1 base, with 5 bases left in between. The CDR3 is 12 amino acids. The CDR3 nucleotides are TGTGCCAGCGGGCGGAACACCGGGGAGCTGTTTTTT. Residues: CASGRNTGELFF.

This clone has a single count. The chain couples TRBV5-1 to TRBJ2-7, with 7 nucleotides matching TRBD1. This CDR3 has 13 amino acids. V shed 2 bases and J 6 bases; nucleotides not matched to a gene: 5. From germline, CDR1 is SGHRS and CDR2 YFSETQ. In nucleotides, the CDR3 is TGCGCCAGCAGCTTTACAGGGGCCCCCGAGCAGTACTTC. The encoded protein is CASSFTGAPEQYF.

This rearrangement joins TRBV18 to TRBJ2-2, with D tentatively TRBD2 (6 bases). The CDR3 totals 15 residues. V was pared by 6 bases and J by 5 bases, with 16 bases between. Germline CDR1 KGHSH, CDR2 LQKENI. CDR3 sequence: CASSLAAGRTGELFF. The CDR3 DNA reads TGTGCCAGCTCCCTCGCCGCAGGGAGGACCGGGGAGCTGTTTTTT.

The rearrangement uses TRBV28 and TRBJ2-7; perhaps TRBD2 as D (5 bases). The CDR3 covers 11 residues. Per germline, CDR1 MDHEN and CDR2 SYDVKM. Trimming shortened V by 6 bases and J by 7 bases, and 10 bases separated the two germline ends. The CDR3, as DNA: TGTGCCAGCAGACTCTCGGGGGAGCAGTACTTC. This encodes CASRLSGEQYF.

V gene TRBV5-1 combines with J gene TRBJ1-1; TRBD1 matches 9 bases. Germline loops: CDR1 SGHRS, CDR2 YFSETQ. The length of the CDR3 is 14 residues. Trimming took 4 bases from V and 3 from J; bases not matched to a gene: 4. The CDR3 here is CASSGQGSDTEAFF. DNA for the CDR3: TGCGCCAGCAGCGGACAGGGGTCGGACACTGAAGCTTTCTTT. Full variable domain (rest looked up from reference TRBV5-1 and TRBJ1-1): KAGVTQTPRYLIKTRGQQVTLSCSPISGHRSVSWYQQTPGQGLQFLFEYFSETQRNKGNFPGRFSGRQFSNSRSEMNVSTLELGDSALYLCASSGQGSDTEAFFGQGTRLTVV.

The chain combines TRBV9 with TRBJ2-3; TRBD2 matches 9 bases. The CDR3 spans 16 residues. The V gene end was trimmed by 4 bases and the J gene end by 1 base; junction bases not matched to a gene: 7. Looked up from germline, CDR1 is SGDLS and CDR2 is YYNGEE. The CDR3 region is CASSPVAGAGTDTQYF. CDR3 bases: TGTGCCAGCAGCCCCGTAGCGGGGGCCGGCACAGATACGCAGTATTTT.

The J gene is TRBJ1-1, the V gene TRBV2; D gene ambiguous. This CDR3 has 14 amino acids. Trimming pared 7 bases from V and 3 bases from J, leaving 15 bases between. From germline, CDR1 is SNHLY and CDR2 FYNNEI. Written as DNA, the CDR3 is TGTGCCAGCAATCCAACGGGGATCGACACTGAAGCTTTCTTT. Its protein is CASNPTGIDTEAFF.

V is TRBV7-9 and J is TRBJ1-3; D might be TRBD1 (6 bases). The CDR3 sequence is 16 residues long. Germline assignment: CDR1 SEHNR and CDR2 FQNEAQ (reference sequence). Trimming shortened V by 5 bases and J by 0 bases, and 14 bases separated the two germline ends. CDR3 in DNA: TGTGCCAGCAGCCACCCCAGGGGCTTCTCTGGAAACACCATATATTTT. Its translation is CASSHPRGFSGNTIYF. Using reference TRBV7-9 and TRBJ1-3 for the parts outside the CDR3, the full variable domain is DTGVSQNPRHKITKRGQNVTFRCDPISEHNRLYWYRQTLGQGPEFLTYFQNEAQLEKSRLLSDRFSAERPKGSFSTLEIQRTEQGDSAMYLCASSHPRGFSGNTIYFGEGSWLTVV.

The count of this clone is one. The J gene is TRBJ1-1, the V gene TRBV5-1; D perhaps matches TRBD1 (5 bases). In germline, CDR1 is SGHRS, CDR2 YFSETQ. The CDR3 has 14 residues. Trimming pared 3 bases from V and 7 bases from J, leaving 16 bases between. CDR3 sequence reads: CASSYGPGEFEAFF. DNA for the CDR3: TGCGCCAGCAGCTACGGACCGGGGGAGTTTGAAGCTTTCTTT.

CDR3 DNA: TGTGCCAGCAGGGGCAGAATTAGCTCCTACGAGCAGTACTTC. Translating it yields CASRGRISSYEQYF. The J gene is TRBJ2-7, the V gene TRBV5-5; D call uncertain. The germline V gene encodes CDR1 SGHKS and CDR2 YYEKEE (reference sequence). Trimming removed 5 bases from V and 0 bases from J, with 12 bases in between. The CDR3 runs to 14 residues.

A remark on this clone: The junction does not match germline at one end; this may be a read error. V gene TRBV19 combines with J gene TRBJ2-4, with 8 positions matching TRBD1. The CDR3 is 16 amino acids. In germline, CDR1 is LNHDA, CDR2 SQIVND (reference sequence). CDR3 region: CASSNDRGLAKNSQYF. Here the CDR3 DNA reads TGTGCCAGTAGTAACGACAGGGGCCTAGCCAAAAACAGTCAGTACTTC.

CDR3 DNA: TGTGCCAGCAGCTCGACCGGGACAGGAGGCACTGAAGCTTTCTTT. Translating gives CASSSTGTGGTEAFF. This chain uses TRBV5-4 with TRBJ1-1; 8 bases agree with TRBD1. After removal of 3 bases from V and 4 bases from J, the junction contained 8 bases not matched to a gene. Per the germline V gene, CDR1 is SGHNT and CDR2 is YYREEE (reference sequence). The CDR3 runs to 15 residues.

The chain couples TRBV4-2 to TRBJ1-4, with D unresolved. CDR3 size: 15 residues. V lost 0 bases and J 0 bases, leaving 5 bases between the germline ends. The germline gives CDR1 LGHNA, CDR2 YNFKEQ. The CDR3 DNA reads as TGTGCCAGCAGCCAAGATACAGCAACTAATGAAAAACTGTTTTTT. Translating gives CASSQDTATNEKLFF.

The genes are TRBV5-6 and TRBJ1-1, with TRBD1 as a possible D gene (6 bases). Germline CDR1 reads SGHDT; CDR2 reads YYEEEE. The V end lost 0 bases, the J end lost 1 base, and 16 bases lay between the germline ends. This CDR3 comprises 17 residues. The CDR3 sequence is CASSLGGGGTGNTEAFF. CDR3 sequence (DNA): TGTGCCAGCAGCTTGGGAGGGGGGGGCACGGGGAACACTGAAGCTTTCTTT.

This clone was recorded a few times. The rearrangement joins TRBV18 to TRBJ2-7; TRBD1 agrees at 12 bases. CDR3 length equals 15 residues. Per the germline V gene, CDR1 is KGHSH and CDR2 is LQKENI. V lost 0 bases to trimming and J lost 5 bases; unmatched junction nucleotides: 2. The CDR3 protein is CASSPPGQGAHEQYF. In DNA, the CDR3 is TGTGCCAGCTCACCACCGGGACAGGGGGCCCACGAGCAGTACTTC.

The sample holds one count of this clone. The gene calls are TRBV29-1 and TRBJ1-2; D perhaps matches TRBD1 (5 bases). From germline, CDR1 is SQVTM and CDR2 ANQGSEA. CDR3 size: 15 residues. V gave up 0 bases and J gave up 3 bases, with 14 bases separating them. In DNA, the CDR3 is TGCAGCGTTGAAGATCAGGCCAGGGATCACTATGGCTACACCTTC. It encodes CSVEDQARDHYGYTF.

The CDR3 region is CASSFGYTNTEAFF. CDR3 nucleotide sequence: TGTGCCAGCAGTTTCGGGTACACGAACACTGAAGCTTTCTTT. The chain employs TRBV28 and TRBJ1-1; D is uncertain. V lost 3 bases, J lost 1 base, and 9 bases lay in between. The germline V gene encodes CDR1 MDHEN and CDR2 SYDVKM. CDR3 length equals 14 residues.

The rearrangement links TRBV7-9 to TRBJ2-1; maybe TRBD1 (6 bases). V was shortened by 2 bases and J by 12 bases, with 14 bases between the two germline ends. This CDR3 spans 13 amino acids. The germline gives CDR1 SEHNR, CDR2 FQNEAQ (reference sequence). CDR3 residues: CASSLTTGRRQFF. The CDR3 DNA reads as TGTGCCAGCAGCTTAACCACAGGGCGGAGGCAGTTCTTC.

The count of this clone is one. The sample has other DNA sequences that encode this CDR3 too. CDR3 DNA: TGTGCCAGCAGTGGGGGACAGGACAGGTCAAAACGCTACGAGCAGTACTTC. Translating gives CASSGGQDRSKRYEQYF. This rearrangement joins TRBV9 to TRBJ2-7; 8 bases map to TRBD1. Germline values: CDR1 SGDLS, CDR2 YYNGEE. The CDR3 has 17 amino acids. After removal of 5 bases from V and 3 bases from J, the junction contained 16 bases not matched to a gene.

The J gene is TRBJ2-7, the V gene TRBV4-1; tentatively, D is TRBD2 (5 bases). The CDR3 covers 13 residues. Germline values: CDR1 MGHRA, CDR2 YSYEKL. The V and J ends lost 2 bases and 5 bases respectively, with 10 bases between them. The chain's CDR3 is CASSQIEGHEQYF. CDR3 DNA sequence: TGCGCCAGCAGCCAAATCGAGGGCCACGAGCAGTACTTC.

The gene calls are TRBV27 and TRBJ2-7, with D possibly TRBD2 on 5 matching bases. CDR1 is MNHEY, CDR2 SMNVEV, per germline (reference sequence). Trimming cost V 5 bases and J 6 bases, with 17 bases left between them. The CDR3 is made up of 14 amino acids. The CDR3 nucleotides read TGTGCCAGCAGTCCACTCCGGGCCGCGGGCGAGCAGTACTTC. Translated, it gives CASSPLRAAGEQYF.

J is TRBJ1-1 and V is TRBV6-5; no reliable D call. This CDR3 is 15 amino acids long. The germline gives CDR1 MNHEY, CDR2 SVGAGI. Trimming cost V 6 bases and J 2 bases, with 16 bases left between them. The CDR3 loop reads CASRPRRRENTEAFF. As DNA, the CDR3 is TGTGCCAGCAGACCTAGGCGACGGGAAAACACTGAAGCTTTCTTT.

V gene TRBV4-2 combines with J gene TRBJ1-3; TRBD1 matches at 11 bases. Germline CDR1 and CDR2: LGHNA and YNFKEQ. CDR3 length equals 16 residues. J gave up 4 bases and V 1 base, and 3 bases lay outside the gene matches. The CDR3 coding sequence is TGTGCCAGCAGCCAAGGGGACAGGGGGGAAGGAAACACCATATATTTT. Encoded protein: CASSQGDRGEGNTIYF.

The chain couples TRBV5-1 to TRBJ1-5; D is unresolved. From germline, CDR1 is SGHRS and CDR2 YFSETQ. V lost 1 base to trimming and J lost 5 bases, with 10 bases between them. CDR3 length: 14 residues. CDR3 bases: TGCGCCAGCAGCTTGCTTGGGAGGGATCAGCCCCAGCATTTT. Translation: CASSLLGRDQPQHF.

The chain carries TRBV4-2 and TRBJ2-5; TRBD2 matches 10 bases. There are 17 residues in the CDR3. V trimming: 5 bases; J trimming: 5 bases; junction bases outside the gene matches: 14. Germline CDR1 and CDR2: LGHNA and YNFKEQ. The CDR3 is CASSKGGSGGAGETQYF. CDR3 DNA sequence: TGTGCCAGCAGCAAAGGGGGAAGCGGGGGGGCCGGGGAGACCCAGTACTTC.